What follows describes a single T cell receptor beta chain. Its matching antigen is unknown. This CDR3 region has 13 residues. The germline V and J ends were trimmed by 6 bases and 4 bases, with 12 bases remaining between them. Per the germline V gene, CDR1 is SEHNR and CDR2 is FQNEAQ (reference sequence). Primers included in the PCR were 60 Vbeta and 13 Jbeta primers. Generated by immunoSEQ multiplex PCR, the TCRdb table keeps only in-frame clones and is missing some. The sample records some 87,000 clones, more than 60% being singletons. This sample is part of a study of cytomegalovirus exposure and HLA in healthy donors. Overall study results and limits: Presence/absence analyses took donor sequencing depth as roughly uniform. Researchers reported in a later analysis that a missense DCLRE1C variant was tied to TCR beta V- and J-gene trimming. Relative to equally common others, HLA-associated TCR beta chains showed greater clonal expansion in a later analysis. HLA allele associations emerged for roughly 17,000 TCR beta sequences in a later analysis, at 0.05 false discovery rate.

Sequencing was done on a sample of PBMCs. The chain uses TRBV7-9 and TRBJ1-1; D is uncertain. The receptor was isolated from a man aged 18 to 29 in good health and CMV-seropositive. The CDR3 DNA follows: TGTGCCAGCAGTGTCGCGGGAGTCACTGAAGCTTTCTTT. Residues: CASSVAGVTEAFF.